This TCR beta chain was obtained from a study of blood T cell repertoires in COVID-19. About the research overall: COVID-19 samples, acute and convalescent, were from the United States, Italy and Spain. T cells, B-cell-depleted T cells, or PBMCs supplied cDNA or gDNA.

The germline V gene encodes CDR1 MDHEN and CDR2 SYDVKM. The CDR3 is 15 amino acids. V shed 8 bases and J 4 bases; nucleotides not matched to a gene: 8. Per the study methods: For nucleated cells, counts were estimated from reference gene primer amplification. Clones were read by immunoSEQ multiplex PCR, and TCRdb kept only the in-frame ones, dropping some. That table gives V, J and clone size, and the DNA gave D and trimming. The data show about 120,000 clones, around nine tenths seen once. The rearrangement uses TRBV28 and TRBJ1-5; TRBD1 aligns across 10 bases. Sequenced: peripheral blood. The sequence was obtained from a human donor with acute or convalescent COVID-19. The donor label of this sample is uncertain. DNA of the CDR3: TGTGCCAGCGGAAGAGGGGACAGGGGAAATCAGCCCCAGCATTTT. Translating gives CASGRGDRGNQPQHF. The full variable domain, in which reference TRBV28 and TRBJ1-5 provide the parts outside the CDR3, is DVKVTQSSRYLVKRTGEKVFLECVQDMDHENMFWYRQDPGLGLRLIYFSYDVKMKEKGDIPEGYSVSREKKERFSLILESASTNQTSMYLCASGRGDRGNQPQHFGDGTRLSIL.